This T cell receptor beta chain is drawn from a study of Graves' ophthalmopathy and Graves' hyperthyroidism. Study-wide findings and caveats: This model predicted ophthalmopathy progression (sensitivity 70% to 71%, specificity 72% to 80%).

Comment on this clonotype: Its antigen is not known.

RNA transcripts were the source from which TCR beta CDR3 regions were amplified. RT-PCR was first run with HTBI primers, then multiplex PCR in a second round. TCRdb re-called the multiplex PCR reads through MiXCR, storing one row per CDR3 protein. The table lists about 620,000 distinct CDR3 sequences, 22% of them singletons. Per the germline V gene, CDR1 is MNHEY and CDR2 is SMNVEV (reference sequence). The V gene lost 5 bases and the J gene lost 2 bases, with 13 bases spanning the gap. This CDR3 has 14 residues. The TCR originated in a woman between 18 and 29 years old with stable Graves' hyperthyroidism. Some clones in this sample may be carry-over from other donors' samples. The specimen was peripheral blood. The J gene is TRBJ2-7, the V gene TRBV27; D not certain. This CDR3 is CASSPTPLPYEQYF. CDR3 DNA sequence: TGTGCCAGCAGTCCCACACCTCTCCCCTACGAGCAGTACTTC.